The 21 T cell receptor beta chains reported below all come from one sample, sequenced in a study of Ad26.COV2.S vaccination and SARS-CoV-2 variants. Treatment denoted: around 19 received Ad26.COV2.S at low or high dose, single or two shots; 5 received placebo; per-sample allocation not given. On day 63 after the first injection, vaccine and placebo recipients gave samples. Produced via immunoSEQ multiplex PCR; TCRdb's table is partial and in-frame only. The repertoire consists of 300,000 to 400,000 clones, with 65% to 90% occurring once and the leading ten covering roughly 10%. The sequencing used peripheral blood, collected in a trial of Ad26.COV2.S vaccine versus placebo. All receptors derive from a person between 18 and 65 years old who received the Ad26.COV2.S COVID-19 vaccine or a placebo.

V gene TRBV7-9 combines with J gene TRBJ2-7; maybe TRBD1 (5 bases). Per germline, CDR1 SEHNR and CDR2 FQNEAQ (reference sequence). CDR3 length: 14 residues. V lost 1 base and J 3 bases, leaving 10 bases between the germline ends. In nucleotides, the CDR3 is TGTGCCAGCAGCTTAGTCCCCAGGGACTACGAGCAGTACTTC. It translates to CASSLVPRDYEQYF.

The chain joins TRBV7-6 to TRBJ2-3; 15 bases fit TRBD2. Losses at the gene ends were 5 bases for V and 6 bases for J; bases not matched to a gene: 9. The CDR3 is made up of 17 amino acids. CDR1 is SGHVS and CDR2 is FNYEAQ in the germline V gene. The DNA for the CDR3 is TGTGCCAGCAGCCCTCGGACTAGCGGGAGGGACCGTGATACGCAGTATTTT. Translation gives CASSPRTSGRDRDTQYF.

The V gene is TRBV12-3 or TRBV12-4, the J gene TRBJ2-3; D unresolved. The germline V and J ends were trimmed by 4 bases and 13 bases, with 12 bases remaining between them. The CDR3 consists of 11 residues. The CDR3 DNA sequence: TGTGCCAGCAGTTCGTACTGGGTGAAGTATTTT. It specifies CASSSYWVKYF.

For the CDR3, the DNA is TGTGCCATCAGTGAGTCAGAGGGGGGCTTGAACTATGGCTACACCTTC. This gives the protein CAISESEGGLNYGYTF. This chain joins TRBV10-3 and TRBJ1-2; D might be TRBD1 (6 bases). The CDR3 has 16 residues. The germline V gene encodes CDR1 ENHRY and CDR2 SYGVKD. Trimming shortened V by 0 bases and J by 2 bases, and 13 bases separated the two germline ends.

Only one count was recorded for this clone. The DNA of the CDR3 is TGTGCCAGCAGTTTATATGGCAGGGCCTACGAGCAGTACTTC. It specifies CASSLYGRAYEQYF. V is TRBV28 and J is TRBJ2-7, with a tentative D call TRBD1 (5 bases). This CDR3 has 14 residues. Germline V gives CDR1 MDHEN, CDR2 SYDVKM. V lost 1 base and J 2 bases, leaving 9 bases between the germline ends.

In this sample, this clone turned up once. The chain is built from TRBV7-2 and TRBJ2-1, with no clear D. The germline V gene encodes CDR1 SGHTA and CDR2 FQGNSA. This CDR3 has 17 amino acids. V lost 0 bases and J 3 bases, leaving 15 bases between the germline ends. CDR3 DNA sequence: TGTGCCAGCAGCTTAGCTGGTCGTCCCTACCTCTACAATGAGCAGTTCTTC. Protein product: CASSLAGRPYLYNEQFF.

The CDR3: CASSLGRVGEQFF. The CDR3 bases are TGTGCCAGCAGCTTGGGGAGGGTCGGGGAGCAGTTCTTC. The chain carries TRBV13 and TRBJ2-1, with 7 nucleotides matching TRBD2. The length of the CDR3 is 13 residues. Trimming removed 3 bases from V and 10 bases from J; junction bases left unmatched: 6. The V gene's germline CDR1 is PRHDT and CDR2 FYEKMQ (reference sequence).

This chain links TRBV7-2 with TRBJ1-2; TRBD1 might be the D (5 bases). Trimming shortened V by 1 base and J by 4 bases, and 16 bases separated the two germline ends. This CDR3 region has 16 residues. Germline CDR1 SGHTA, CDR2 FQGNSA. DNA for the CDR3: TGTGCCAGCAGCTTAGAGCTCACAGGCGGGCCCTATGGCTACACCTTC. Protein: CASSLELTGGPYGYTF.

This clone was seen a single time. This chain connects TRBV11-2 to TRBJ1-2; 9 bases align to TRBD1. Germline values: CDR1 SGHAT, CDR2 FQNNGV. There are 13 residues in the CDR3. V gave up 7 bases and J gave up 6 bases; unmatched junction bases: 6. CDR3 residues: CASTTQGANGYTF. The CDR3 DNA reads as TGTGCCAGCACCACACAGGGGGCGAATGGCTACACCTTC. The full variable domain, rest sourced from reference TRBV11-2 and TRBJ1-2, is EAGVAQSPRYKIIEKRQSVAFWCNPISGHATLYWYQQILGQGPKLLIQFQNNGVVDDSQLPKDRFSAERLKGVDSTLKIQPAKLEDSAVYLCASTTQGANGYTFGSGTRLTVV.

The chain carries TRBV18 and TRBJ1-5; 10 bases are shared with TRBD1. The CDR3 has 18 amino acids. The V gene end was trimmed by 3 bases and the J gene end by 0 bases; junction bases not matched to a gene: 8. Germline V gene data show CDR1 as KGHSH and CDR2 as LQKENI. CDR3 nucleotide sequence: TGTGCCAGCTCACCTCAGGGACAGGGGATTTATAGCAATCAGCCCCAGCATTTT. Translating gives CASSPQGQGIYSNQPQHF.

The CDR3 DNA reads as TGTGCTCTCCGGGGGGACTTCCAAGAGACCCAGTACTTC. This gives the protein CALRGDFQETQYF. The V and J genes are TRBV30 and TRBJ2-5, with TRBD2 matching 7 bases. In germline, CDR1 is GTSNPN, CDR2 SVGIG (reference sequence). The CDR3 runs 13 residues.

The gene calls are TRBV6-5 and TRBJ1-6; D is undetermined. The CDR3 extends over 12 amino acids. The germline V and J ends were trimmed by 2 bases and 12 bases, with 8 bases remaining between them. Germline loops: CDR1 MNHEY, CDR2 SVGAGI. This CDR3 is CASSYLSQPLHF. The CDR3 DNA is TGTGCCAGCAGTTACCTAAGTCAACCCCTCCACTTT.

The chain links TRBV4-3 to TRBJ1-1, with 9 nucleotides matching TRBD1. CDR1 and CDR2 (germline): LGHNA, YSLEER. Trimming at V came to 4 bases and at J to 5 bases, leaving 8 bases not matched to a gene. The CDR3 is made up of 15 amino acids. The DNA for the CDR3 is TGCGCCAGCAGCCTAGGAACAGGGGGCGGAACTGAAGCTTTCTTT. This codes for CASSLGTGGGTEAFF.

The chain combines TRBV5-1 with TRBJ2-3; D remains unclear. The germline CDR1 and CDR2 sequences are SGHRS and YFSETQ. CDR3 length: 15 residues. Trimming took off 0 bases at V and 3 bases at J, with 11 bases between the two ends. The CDR3 sequence is CASSLGSKTTDTQYF. CDR3 nucleotide sequence: TGCGCCAGCAGCTTGGGGTCAAAAACAACAGATACGCAGTATTTT.

The genes are TRBV2 and TRBJ2-5; a possible D gene is TRBD2 (7 bases). Looked up from germline, CDR1 is SNHLY and CDR2 is FYNNEI. CDR3 size: 13 residues. The V end lost 7 bases, the J end lost 5 bases, and 14 bases lay between the germline ends. CDR3 in amino acids: CASNMGGAETQYF. In nucleotides, the CDR3 is TGTGCCAGCAACATGGGGGGGGCGGAGACCCAGTACTTC.

The V gene is TRBV5-1, the J gene TRBJ1-6, with 9 positions matching TRBD1. The J segment lost 8 bases and the V segment lost 3 bases, leaving 9 bases of the junction unmatched. Germline assignment: CDR1 SGHRS and CDR2 YFSETQ. This CDR3 contains 16 residues. The CDR3 region is CASSSTTGGSDSPLHF. The CDR3 DNA reads TGCGCCAGCAGCTCTACAACAGGGGGCAGTGATTCACCCCTCCACTTT.

The chain has TRBV2 and TRBJ2-7; D gene unclear. Per germline, CDR1 SNHLY and CDR2 FYNNEI. This CDR3 is 13 amino acids long. The V end was cut by 7 bases, the J end by 3 bases, with 13 bases between. CDR3 sequence reads: CASKVTESYEQYF. CDR3 coding DNA: TGTGCCAGCAAGGTAACGGAAAGCTACGAGCAGTACTTC.

The rearrangement links TRBV5-1 to TRBJ1-1; 9 nucleotides align to TRBD1. The germline V gene has CDR1 SGHRS and CDR2 YFSETQ. V trimming: 4 bases; J trimming: 4 bases; junction bases outside the gene matches: 2. This CDR3 has 13 residues. CDR3 loop: CASSPQGATEAFF. The CDR3 coding sequence is TGCGCCAGCAGCCCACAGGGGGCCACTGAAGCTTTCTTT. Supplemented by reference TRBV5-1 and TRBJ1-1, the full variable domain reads KAGVTQTPRYLIKTRGQQVTLSCSPISGHRSVSWYQQTPGQGLQFLFEYFSETQRNKGNFPGRFSGRQFSNSRSEMNVSTLELGDSALYLCASSPQGATEAFFGQGTRLTVV.

The chain combines TRBV6-6 with TRBJ1-1; unclear D gene. This CDR3 is built from 12 residues. Between the trimmed V and J ends, which lost 8 bases and 5 bases, there was a span of 12 bases. Germline CDR1 and CDR2: MNHNY and SVGAGI (reference sequence). The CDR3 DNA follows: TGTGCCAGCGAGCCCCTTGGGACTGAAGCTTTCTTT. This gives the protein CASEPLGTEAFF.

This chain joins TRBV24-1 and TRBJ2-2; no firm D call. This CDR3 is 13 amino acids long. Trimming left V 8 bases short and J 5 bases short, with 11 bases between. Germline loops: CDR1 KGHDR, CDR2 SFDVKD. This CDR3 reads CATKGQPTGELFF. The DNA of the CDR3 is TGTGCCACCAAGGGCCAACCAACCGGGGAGCTGTTTTTT.

The V gene is TRBV7-3, the J gene TRBJ2-1; 14 positions match TRBD2. The CDR3 has 15 amino acids. Germline V CDR1 and CDR2: SGHTA, FQGTGA. Trimming removed 5 bases from V and 5 bases from J; junction bases left unmatched: 2. CDR3 DNA: TGTGCCAGCAGCGAGGGACTAGCGGGGGACAATGAGCAGTTCTTC. Its translation: CASSEGLAGDNEQFF.